This passage covers 9 T cell receptor beta chains from one sample sequenced in a study of OX40 agonist ivuxolimab in advanced cancers. Data came from immunoSEQ multiplex PCR; TCRdb stores just in-frame clones and leaves some out. The table has more than 25,000 clones, 65% to 90% seen once. The starting material was CD4+ or CD8+ T cells sorted from blood, obtained in a trial of the OX40 agonist ivuxolimab. Every receptor here comes from an adult with an advanced solid tumor such as melanoma, head and neck, liver or kidney cancer.

The count of this clone is one. V usage is TRBV6-6 and J usage is TRBJ1-2; 7 bases fit TRBD1. Germline values: CDR1 MNHNY, CDR2 SVGAGI (reference sequence). The CDR3 contains 15 residues. The V gene end was trimmed by 6 bases and the J gene end by 6 bases; junction bases not matched to a gene: 13. CDR3: CASSSRTGLVDGYTF. CDR3 nucleotide sequence: TGTGCCAGCAGCTCCCGGACAGGCCTTGTGGATGGCTACACCTTC.

The chain employs TRBV2 and TRBJ2-1, with 7 bases that match TRBD1. Germline V lookup: CDR1 SNHLY, CDR2 FYNNEI. V was clipped by 7 bases and J by 3 bases; unmatched bases: 3. CDR3 length: 13 amino acids. The CDR3 loop is CASKGADYNEQFF. In DNA, the CDR3 is TGTGCCAGCAAGGGGGCCGACTACAATGAGCAGTTCTTC.

The chain couples TRBV5-1 to TRBJ2-7; D is ambiguous. The ends were cut back, 4 bases at V and 2 bases at J, with 22 bases in the middle. CDR1 is SGHRS, CDR2 YFSETQ, per germline. The CDR3 runs 17 residues. In DNA form, the CDR3 reads TGCGCCAGCAGCAGCACGAATGGACGTCAAAATGCCTACGAGCAGTACTTC. Encoded protein: CASSSTNGRQNAYEQYF.

CDR3 sequence: CASSILMRGYTDTQYF. CDR3 DNA sequence: TGTGCCAGCAGCATCCTAATGCGGGGGTACACAGATACGCAGTATTTT. The V call is TRBV5-6, the J call TRBJ2-3; 7 bases are shared with TRBD2. The CDR3 has 16 amino acids. Germline trimming cut 4 bases from V and 2 bases from J; bases unmatched to any gene: 10. Per the germline V gene, CDR1 is SGHDT and CDR2 is YYEEEE.

V is TRBV19 and J is TRBJ2-1; 12 bases match TRBD2. The length of the CDR3 is 17 residues. Germline trimming cut 5 bases from V and 2 bases from J; bases unmatched to any gene: 7. Germline V gives CDR1 LNHDA, CDR2 SQIVND (reference sequence). CDR3 in DNA: TGTGCCAGTAGTTTTACTAGCGGGAGGTTCACCTACAATGAGCAGTTCTTC. Translated: CASSFTSGRFTYNEQFF.

This rearrangement joins TRBV7-6 to TRBJ2-7; TRBD1 or TRBD2 may be the D gene (6 bases each). The CDR3 has 17 residues. Looked up from germline, CDR1 is SGHVS and CDR2 is FNYEAQ. Trimming left V 5 bases short and J 4 bases short, with 24 bases between. The CDR3 nucleotides are TGTGCCAGCAGCCTCCTGAGGGGGGACGGCCCCCCTTACGAGCAGTACTTC. This sequence encodes CASSLLRGDGPPYEQYF.

CDR3 coding DNA: TGTGCCAGCAGTTTAATAGGGGGCGAAAGTCAGCCCCAGCATTTT. Residues: CASSLIGGESQPQHF. V usage is TRBV28 and J usage is TRBJ1-5; TRBD1 agrees at 7 bases. V was clipped by 2 bases and J by 6 bases; unmatched bases: 7. The CDR3 is 15 amino acids. The V gene's germline CDR1 is MDHEN and CDR2 SYDVKM. The full variable domain, completed using reference TRBV28 and TRBJ1-5, is DVKVTQSSRYLVKRTGEKVFLECVQDMDHENMFWYRQDPGLGLRLIYFSYDVKMKEKGDIPEGYSVSREKKERFSLILESASTNQTSMYLCASSLIGGESQPQHFGDGTRLSIL.

The gene calls are TRBV6-5 and TRBJ2-5, with 11 positions matching TRBD2. The CDR3 is made up of 16 amino acids. Trimming removed 0 bases from V and 2 bases from J; junction bases left unmatched: 2. CDR1 and CDR2 from the germline V gene are MNHEY and SVGAGI. The CDR3 sequence: CASSYSTSGNQETQYF. Here the CDR3 DNA reads TGTGCCAGCAGTTACTCGACTAGCGGGAATCAAGAGACCCAGTACTTC.

The gene calls are TRBV9 and TRBJ2-6; TRBD1 matches at 8 bases. V was clipped by 3 bases and J by 0 bases; unmatched bases: 11. This CDR3 has 19 residues. In germline, CDR1 is SGDLS, CDR2 YYNGEE. CDR3 amino acids: CASSGSRTGKNSGANVLTF. The CDR3 coding sequence is TGTGCCAGCAGCGGGTCTCGGACAGGGAAAAACTCTGGGGCCAACGTCCTGACTTTC.